This T cell receptor (beta chain) is from a study of CD8 T cells in ankylosing spondylitis. The study, taken as a whole, reports: Clones linked with disease were CD8+ and fairly uncommon in the peripheral blood.

V shed 4 bases, J shed 5 bases, and the junction held 2 bases outside the gene matches. Germline V CDR1 and CDR2: SQVTM, ANQGSEA. The CDR3 is 13 amino acids. For TCR beta, libraries came from quantitative 5'-RACE with molecular barcodes. Using its own MiXCR run on the 5' RACE reads, TCRdb lists one record per CDR3 protein. The sample has 30,000 to 45,000 distinct CDR3 sequences; about 15% are singletons. This clonotype was counted between two and nine times. The antigen remains undetermined. Sequencing was performed on blood. This chain connects TRBV29-1 to TRBJ2-4; 10 positions agree with TRBD2. The receptor was derived from a male donor with ankylosing spondylitis or in good health (not recorded which). The CDR3 nucleotides are TGCAGCGTTGTAGGGACTAGCGAAAACATTCAGTACTTC. This gives the protein CSVVGTSENIQYF.